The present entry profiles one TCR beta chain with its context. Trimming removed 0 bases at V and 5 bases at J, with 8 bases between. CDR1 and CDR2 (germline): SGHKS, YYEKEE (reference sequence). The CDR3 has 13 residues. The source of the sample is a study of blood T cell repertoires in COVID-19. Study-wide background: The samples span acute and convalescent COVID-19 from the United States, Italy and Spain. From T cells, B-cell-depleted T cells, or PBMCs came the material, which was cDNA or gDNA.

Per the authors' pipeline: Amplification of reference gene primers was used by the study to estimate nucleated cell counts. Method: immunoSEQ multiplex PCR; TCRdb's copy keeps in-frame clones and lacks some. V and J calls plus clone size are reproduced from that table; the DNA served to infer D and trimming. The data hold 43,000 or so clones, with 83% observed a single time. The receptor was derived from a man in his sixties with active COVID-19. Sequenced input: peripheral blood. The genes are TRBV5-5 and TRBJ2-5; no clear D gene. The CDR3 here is CASSLASAETQYF. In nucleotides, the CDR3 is TGTGCCAGCAGCTTGGCTAGTGCGGAGACCCAGTACTTC.